The TCR beta chain under discussion was sequenced for a study of CD8+ T cells in alopecia areata. Study-level information: Percentage of affected scalp area was the basis on which treated patients' severity was scored.

In its sample, this clone was seen once. Its antigen is undetermined. Additional DNA sequences in this sample encode the identical CDR3. Study-level points and caveats: Sequenced scalp T cells also include alphabeta T cells resident in normal skin.

The treatment here: oral pan-JAK inhibitor, 5-10 mg twice daily. The study team obtained lesional scalp punch biopsies and peripheral blood from alopecia areata patients. Extracted from the samples, RNA was reverse transcribed into cDNA to serve as the sequencing template. The assay was immunoSEQ multiplex PCR, and TCRdb's table has in-frame clones only and misses some. The sample has some 180,000 clones, 53% seen once. The sequence was collected from a human donor with alopecia areata. The sample in question was CD8+ T cells sorted from blood, obtained at week 24, from a patient treated with tofacitinib.

DNA for the CDR3: TGTGCCAGCAGCTTAGCGGGGGAAGCTTTCTTT. Its protein product is CASSLAGEAFF. This chain links TRBV5-6 with TRBJ1-1; D is unresolved. V lost 2 bases and J lost 8, with 7 bases in between. Germline values: CDR1 SGHDT, CDR2 YYEEEE. The CDR3 runs to 11 residues.